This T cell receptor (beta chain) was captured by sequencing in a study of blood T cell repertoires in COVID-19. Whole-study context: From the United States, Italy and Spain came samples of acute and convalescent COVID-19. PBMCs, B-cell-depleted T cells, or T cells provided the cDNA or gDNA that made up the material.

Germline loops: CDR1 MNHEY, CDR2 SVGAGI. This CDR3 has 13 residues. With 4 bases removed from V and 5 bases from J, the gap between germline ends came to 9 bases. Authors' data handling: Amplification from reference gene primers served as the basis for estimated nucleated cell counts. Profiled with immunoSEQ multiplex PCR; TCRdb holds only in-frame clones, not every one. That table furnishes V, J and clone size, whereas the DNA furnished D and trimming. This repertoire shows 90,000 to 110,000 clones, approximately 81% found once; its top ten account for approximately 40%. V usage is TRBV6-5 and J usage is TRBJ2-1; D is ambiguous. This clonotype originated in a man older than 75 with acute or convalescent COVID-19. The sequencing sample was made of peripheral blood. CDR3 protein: CASSFTVNNEQFF. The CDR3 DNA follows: TGTGCCAGCAGTTTCACAGTTAACAATGAGCAGTTCTTC.